This TCR beta chain was found in a study of HIV-infected patients and healthy controls (TCRdb year 2014). With respect to the entire study: After three months of therapy, CD4 counts in 14 of 16 patients increased to a modest but significant degree while remaining below normal ranges. The CD4:CD8 ratio rose slightly, whereas CD8 counts showed no consistent shift during early therapy. Viral load became undetectable in about 70% of the 16 patients by the second bleed and in all patients after a further year of therapy. Patients exhibited no overall T-cell lymphocytopenia, and total CDR3 counts per chain were not significantly different from those of controls. The question the study tested was whether immune perturbation and reconstitution could be captured by deep TCR repertoire sequencing of small blood samples from HIV patients.

V loses 1 base, J loses 0 bases, and the germline ends lie 12 bases apart. The germline V gene (reference sequence) gives CDR1 as DFQATT and CDR2 as SNEGSKA. The cysteine opens and the phenylalanine closes a CDR3 of 15 amino acids. Only the CDR3 DNA is retained, 45 bases long and in frame from the first base. Whole blood was used without fractionating the cells, so the repertoire represented all peripheral T cells without sorting. For RNA extraction, approximately 2.6 ml of peripheral blood was drawn into Tempus tubes. The study enrolled HIV-infected adults who had not yet received antiretroviral therapy and were about to begin treatment, and it processed the first sixteen eligible patients. Patients were deemed ineligible for enrollment if they had febrile or AIDS-related illness, tumors, hepatitis B or C coinfection, immunomodulatory therapy, recent vaccination or treatment interruptions. Residual genomic DNA was removed with the TURBO-DNase kit and globin mRNA was depleted with GLOBINclear. Pretreatment blood from HIV-infected patients was collected just before antiretroviral therapy was started.

By how much of the sample it makes up, this clonotype is medium-sized (0.01 to 0.1%). Its antigen target is currently unknown. No base-level quality is on record; no much larger clone is a single base apart. Results and caveats for the whole study, not just this receptor: Unequal numbers of distinct sequences between patients and controls complicated comparisons, and size-matching overweighted rare events from HIV-infected data. The observed differences in diversity could not be explained by the slight differences in age and sex profiles between the study cohorts. In HIV-infected patients, the apparent post-therapy recovery of the Gini index was not replicated in size-matched repertoire data. Processing included only sixteen HIV-infected individuals, and this was regarded by the authors as a major limit on how widely the findings apply. HIV-infected repertoires had significantly higher mean Gini indices than controls, possibly reflecting oligoclonality. HLA typing of donors was not performed in the study. Healthy control repertoires showed roughly threefold more distinct CDR3s and higher Shannon diversity than untreated HIV+ repertoires. Mean usage differed significantly between HIV-infected patients and controls for eight alpha and eight beta V genes. During therapy, HIV-associated CDR3s significantly decreased in frequency, while CMV-associated CDR3s did not change significantly, though most became more frequent. Using whole blood restricted sequencing depth and prevented separating the dynamics of distinct T-cell subpopulations. The pairing of alpha and beta chains was not determined in the samples. Alpha-chain CDR3s from MAIT cells appeared at high frequency in healthy controls but were severely depleted in HIV+ repertoires. By Jaccard index and by the count of highly shared sequences, healthy controls shared more CDR3s between individuals than HIV+ patients did.

Approximately 500 ng RNA was reverse transcribed with SuperScript III using primers against the alpha and beta constant regions. Separate alpha and beta chain libraries were generated by chain-specific third strand synthesis with multiplexing indices. The protocol used a single primer pair to amplify all rearrangements within a chain, which avoided primer bias, and attached molecular barcodes to each cDNA molecule. Purified cDNA was joined by T4 RNA Ligase 1 to a 5' RACE adapter carrying a random hexamer and the SP2 sequencing primer site. Second strand synthesis was performed with Phusion polymerase and primed from the SP2 site, and slow temperature ramps were applied to favor optimal annealing. Each molecule's 12-nucleotide barcode consisted of two random hexamer sequences, both added before amplification and joined together. A brief initial PCR introduced P5 and P7 adapter elements together with a second index, and a roughly 22-cycle amplification PCR using P5s and P7 primers was subsequently performed. In total the libraries went through roughly 30 PCR cycles, after which the libraries were quantified on a Qubit, sized on a Bioanalyzer, and diluted to roughly 4.2 nM. Normalized libraries were sequenced on an Illumina MiSeq with 2 x 250 paired-end kits. Reverse transcription reactions were cleaned up on MinElute columns and eluted into around 9.7 ul Tris-Cl. A 1:1 ratio of AMPure XP beads was used to clean the adapter ligations after they had run for about 23 hours at 16 degrees C. The original methods were these. Demultiplexed FASTQ files were processed with a modified Decombinator that output V, J, insert and barcode information. Any sequence that shared a barcode yet differed from the dominant sequence was discarded as an error, and the number of original cDNA molecules was estimated by counting barcodes clustered at Levenshtein distance 3. For downstream analyses, the R packages ineq, vegan, igraph and RCytoscape were used, along with IMGT nomenclature and CDR3 definitions. To avoid skew from clonal expansion, each TCR was counted once, and V gene usage was computed over distinct sequences. Unique CDR3 amino acid sequences within a donor were connected in similarity networks whenever two sequences differed by a single Levenshtein edit. In the repertoires, a search was made for a compiled set of published HIV-specific CDR3s (more than 85 alpha, 600 to 900 beta) and CMV-specific CDR3s (fewer than 14 alpha, about 250 beta). Lower sequence numbers were not the cause of the decreased diversity in patients, as random subsampling to size-matched repertoires showed. TCRdb trimmed public reads at Q25 via fastp, called clones via MiXCR and kept in-frame beta chains. Rows with one shared CDR3 protein collapse into an entry with the most common genes and DNA. It is TCRdb's table, rather than the study itself, that gives the V and J calls and clone size. The sample records over 7,500 distinct CDR3 sequences, about 5.9% of which are singletons. The top ten hold about 20% of the sample.

This sequence uses TRBV20-1 and TRBJ1-2; TRBD1 is a possible D gene, resting on 5 matching bases. The clonotype comes from an adult with HIV infection. Material: blood, obtained before antiretroviral therapy. CDR3 region: CSARAPRQSNYGYTF. The DNA is as follows: TGCAGTGCTAGAGCCCCTAGACAGTCTAACTATGGCTACACCTTC.